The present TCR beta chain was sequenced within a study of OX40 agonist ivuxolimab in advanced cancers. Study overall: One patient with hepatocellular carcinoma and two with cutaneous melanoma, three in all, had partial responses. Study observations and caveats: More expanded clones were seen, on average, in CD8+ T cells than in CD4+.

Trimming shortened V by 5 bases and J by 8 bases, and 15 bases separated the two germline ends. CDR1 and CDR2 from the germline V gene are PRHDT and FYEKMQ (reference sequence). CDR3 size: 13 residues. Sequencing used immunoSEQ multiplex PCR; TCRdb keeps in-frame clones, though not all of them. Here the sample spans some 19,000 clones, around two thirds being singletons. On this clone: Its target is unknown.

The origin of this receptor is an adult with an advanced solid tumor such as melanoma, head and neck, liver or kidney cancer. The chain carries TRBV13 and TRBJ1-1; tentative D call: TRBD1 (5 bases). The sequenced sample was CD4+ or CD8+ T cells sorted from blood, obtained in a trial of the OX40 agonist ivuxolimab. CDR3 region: CASSTSWGTEAFF. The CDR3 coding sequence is TGTGCCAGCAGCACCTCCTGGGGGACCGAAGCTTTCTTT.